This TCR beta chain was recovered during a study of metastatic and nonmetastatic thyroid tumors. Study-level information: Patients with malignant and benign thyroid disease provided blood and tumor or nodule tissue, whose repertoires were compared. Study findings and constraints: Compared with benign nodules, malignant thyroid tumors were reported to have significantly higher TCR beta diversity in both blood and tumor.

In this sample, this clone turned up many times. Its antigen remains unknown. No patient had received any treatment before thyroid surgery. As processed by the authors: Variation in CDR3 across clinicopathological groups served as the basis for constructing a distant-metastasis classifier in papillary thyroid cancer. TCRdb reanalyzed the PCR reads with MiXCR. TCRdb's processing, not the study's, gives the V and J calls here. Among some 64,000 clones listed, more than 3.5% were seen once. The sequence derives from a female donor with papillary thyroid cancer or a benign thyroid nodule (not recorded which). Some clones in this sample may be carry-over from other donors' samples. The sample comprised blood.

The CDR3 sequence is CASSSRSSYEQYF. The CDR3 DNA follows: TGTGCCAGCAGCTCAAGAAGCTCCTACGAGCAGTACTTC. V usage is TRBV5-5 and J usage is TRBJ2-7, with D hard to call. Between the trimmed V and J ends, which lost 3 bases and 0 bases, there was a span of 7 bases. The CDR3 runs 13 residues. Germline loops: CDR1 SGHKS, CDR2 YYEKEE (reference sequence).